The sequence of this TCR beta chain was determined in a study of T cells in Graves' hyperthyroidism and ophthalmopathy. General observations from the study: Blood samples included most of the expanded thyroid clonotypes exceeding 0.001. A 13 V-J signature model discriminated ophthalmopathy versus stable hyperthyroidism.

No progression to ophthalmopathy during 18 months of follow-up defined stable disease. Diagnoses rested on clinical symptoms, serum thyroxine and TRAb, thyroid ultrasound and orbital computed tomography. RNA transcripts gave rise to amplified TCR beta CDR3 regions. The HTBI primer set drove a first-round RT-PCR of the TCR CDR3. Using its own MiXCR run on the multiplex PCR reads, TCRdb lists one record per CDR3 protein. The data contain 300,000 to 400,000 distinct CDR3 sequences, 21% of them singletons. V lost 1 base, J lost 6 bases, and 15 bases lay in between. CDR3 length: 15 amino acids. Germline CDR1 reads MDHEN; CDR2 reads SYDVKM. This clonotype was observed at least ten times. The antigen remains unidentified.

The V call is TRBV28, the J call TRBJ2-5; D is perhaps TRBD1 (5 bases). The sequence derives from a woman between 45 and 65 years old with Graves' hyperthyroidism. Sequences were obtained from blood. The DNA for the CDR3 is TGTGCCAGCAGTTTATCAGGGTCGCGACCAAAGACCCAGTACTTC. Protein sequence: CASSLSGSRPKTQYF. Filled out from reference TRBV28 and TRBJ2-5, the complete variable domain reads DVKVTQSSRYLVKRTGEKVFLECVQDMDHENMFWYRQDPGLGLRLIYFSYDVKMKEKGDIPEGYSVSREKKERFSLILESASTNQTSMYLCASSLSGSRPKTQYFGPGTRLLVL.